The 20 T cell receptor beta chains below come from one sample, sequenced in a study of T cell clonality in common variable immunodeficiency. Profiled with immunoSEQ multiplex PCR; TCRdb holds only in-frame clones, not every one. The sample shows under 45,000 clones, no singletons; the ten largest hold under 1.5%. Source material: peripheral blood mononuclear cells. These receptors originate from a person between 18 and 75 years old in good health.

Only a few counts were recorded for this clone. The read gets to within 3 residues of the CDR3 end, and the germline J gene fills in the rest. The rearrangement uses TRBV5-1 and TRBJ2-3; 7 positions agree with TRBD1. The germline V gene encodes CDR1 SGHRS and CDR2 YFSETQ. This CDR3 has 19 residues. CDR3 loop: CASSLVSRQGSPQLETQYF. The DNA read from the CDR3 is TGCGCCAGCAGCTTGGTGTCGCGACAGGGATCCCCTCAGTTGGAGACG.

This clone was detected ten times or more. The read finishes 3 residues shy of the CDR3 end, and the germline J gene is used to complete it. V is TRBV6-4 and J is TRBJ2-2, with D hard to call. Germline loops: CDR1 MRHNA, CDR2 SNTAGT. The germline V and J ends were trimmed by 4 bases and 3 bases, with 9 bases remaining between them. The CDR3 is 14 amino acids. CDR3 bases read: TGTGCCAGCAGTGTTGAACAGCACACCGGGGAG. This sequence encodes CASSVEQHTGE. The whole CDR3 reads CASSVEQHTGELFF.

As concerns this clone: The read terminates 3 residues before the CDR3 end, so the remaining end is supplied by the germline J gene. This chain joins TRBV7-8 and TRBJ2-3; possibly TRBD1 for D (5 bases). With 4 bases removed from V and 3 bases from J, the gap between germline ends came to 17 bases. CDR1 SGHVS and CDR2 FQNEAQ come from the germline V gene. CDR3 length: 16 residues. CDR3 protein: CASSSQGVGWTDTQYF. CDR3 DNA, as far as it was read: TGTGCCAGCAGCTCCCAGGGTGTGGGGTGGACAGATACG.

Ten or more counts support this clone. CDR3 residues: CASSAQTGDPLHF. The sequenced part of the CDR3 DNA is TGTGCCAGCAGTGCACAGACAGGGGATCCC. The chain is built from TRBV2 and TRBJ1-6; 8 bases agree with TRBD1. Sequencing ends 3 residues short of the CDR3 end; the germline J gene provides the rest. The CDR3 covers 13 residues. CDR1 is SNHLY and CDR2 is FYNNEI in the germline V gene.

A word on this clone: With a much larger clone just one base away, this may be a read error. Other DNA sequences within the sample encode an identical CDR3. The CDR3 loop reads CASSPGTGGNTIYF. The CDR3 bases that were read are TGCGCCAGCAGCCCAGGGACAGGCGGAAACACA. The rearrangement joins TRBV5-1 to TRBJ1-3; TRBD1 aligns across 8 bases. The CDR3 end lies 3 residues beyond the end of the read and is filled in from the germline J gene. CDR1 is SGHRS, CDR2 YFSETQ, per germline. This CDR3 is 14 amino acids long.

This clone was counted ten times or more. The part of the CDR3 DNA that was read is TGTGCCAGCAGCCTCCAGTCCCGGGACACGGATGGC. Translated, it gives CASSLQSRDTDG. The full CDR3 protein reads CASSLQSRDTDGYTF. The rearrangement links TRBV14 to TRBJ1-2; D may be TRBD1 (6 bases). The CDR3 is cut off 3 residues early in the read; its end comes from the germline J gene. With 4 bases removed from V and 6 bases from J, the gap between germline ends came to 18 bases. The CDR3 length is 15 residues. Germline values: CDR1 SGHDN, CDR2 FVKESK.

This clone was seen ten or more times. The read ends 3 residues before the CDR3 terminus; that terminus is restored from the germline J gene. V and J are TRBV13 and TRBJ2-2, with D possibly being TRBD2 (5 bases). Between the trimmed V and J ends, which lost 0 bases and 3 bases, there was a span of 5 bases. Germline V gene sequence: CDR1 PRHDT, CDR2 FYEKMQ (reference sequence). The CDR3 is 14 residues long. The CDR3 protein is CASSLGRDTGELFF. CDR3 DNA, as far as it was read: TGTGCCAGCAGCTTAGGGCGGGACACCGGGGAG.

This clone was observed at least ten times. The read ends 3 residues early relative to the CDR3; the germline J gene fills the gap. The chain is built from TRBV10-1 and TRBJ2-7; D assignment may be TRBD1 or TRBD2 (5 bases each). The CDR3 length is 14 residues. V was trimmed by 2 bases and J by 6 bases, leaving 14 bases between them. Germline V gives CDR1 WNHNN, CDR2 SYGVQD (reference sequence). The part of the CDR3 DNA that was read is TGCGCCAGCAGTGAGAAGGCCGCAGGGAGCGAG. Translating it yields CASSEKAAGSE. The complete CDR3 protein is CASSEKAAGSEQYF.

Concerning this clone: A much more abundant neighbour one base away suggests this may be a read error. The read halts 3 residues ahead of the CDR3 end, with the missing end drawn from the germline J gene. This sample includes further DNA sequences coding for the same CDR3. The chain carries TRBV20-1 and TRBJ2-7; 10 positions match TRBD2. CDR1 is DFQATT, CDR2 SNEGSKA, per germline (reference sequence). This CDR3 is built from 19 residues. J lost 6 bases, V lost 0 bases, and 20 bases had no gene match. CDR3 protein: CSARDVIKASGSATSEQYF. CDR3 DNA, as far as it was read: TGCAGTGCTAGAGATGTGATTAAGGCTAGCGGGAGCGCTACTTCCGAG.

The sample holds many counts of this clone. The CDR3 sequence: CSAPTGGGYNEQFF. The CDR3 bases that were read are TGCAGTGCACCGACAGGGGGGGGTTATAATGAG. J is TRBJ2-1 and V is TRBV20-1; TRBD1 matches 9 bases. The read comes to an end 3 residues before the CDR3 does, leaving the germline J gene to fill in the end. This CDR3 region has 14 residues. V shed 6 bases, J shed 7 bases, and the junction held 10 bases outside the gene matches. The germline gives CDR1 DFQATT, CDR2 SNEGSKA (reference sequence).

This clone was seen ten or more times. The read halts 3 residues ahead of the CDR3 end, with the missing end drawn from the germline J gene. The chain employs TRBV19 and TRBJ2-2; TRBD1 might be the D (5 bases). The CDR3 runs 13 residues. V shed 7 bases and J shed 3 bases, with 9 bases lying between them. The germline CDR1 and CDR2 sequences are LNHDA and SQIVND (reference sequence). Partial CDR3 DNA: TGTGCCAGTATATCGACAGACACCGGGGAG. It is translated as CASISTDTGE. The entire CDR3 is CASISTDTGELFF.

This clone was found a few times. CDR3 bases read: TGTGCCAGCTCCCCAACCGGGACTAGAAGCGCCTACAATGAG. It codes for CASSPTGTRSAYNE. The entire CDR3 protein is CASSPTGTRSAYNEQFF. The rearrangement joins TRBV18 to TRBJ2-1, with 8 bases aligning to TRBD2. The read ends 3 residues before the CDR3 terminus; that terminus is restored from the germline J gene. The CDR3 is 17 amino acids. Germline values: CDR1 KGHSH, CDR2 LQKENI. Trimming took 6 bases from V and 2 from J; bases not matched to a gene: 12.

This clone has more than one count but fewer than ten. A much larger clone is a single base away; this may be a read error. Coverage ceases 3 residues before the CDR3 finishes, and the germline J gene fills in the end. The J gene is TRBJ1-4, the V gene TRBV6-2 or TRBV6-3; maybe TRBD1 (5 bases). Germline-derived CDR1 and CDR2 are MNHEY and SVGEGT. The CDR3 covers 17 residues. CDR3 DNA, as far as it was read: TGTGCCAGCAGTTACGCTATAGCACGCTCTGGGGCCAACGTA. Amino acids: CASSYAIARSGANV. The whole CDR3 reads CASSYAIARSGANVLFF.

This clone was counted ten times or more. The CDR3 end lies 3 residues beyond the end of the read and is filled in from the germline J gene. The chain joins TRBV29-1 to TRBJ2-1; TRBD1 matches at 12 bases. The CDR3 consists of 13 residues. The germline gives CDR1 SQVTM, CDR2 ANQGSEA. V gave up 6 bases and J gave up 9 bases; unmatched junction bases: 6. The CDR3 bases that were read are TGCAGCGTAAACCGGGACAGGGGGCTTGAG. It translates to CSVNRDRGLE. The CDR3 in its entirety is CSVNRDRGLEQFF.

This clone was found many times. CDR3 DNA (partial): TGTGCCTGGAGTGTAGAGGCAAATCAGCCC. Amino acid sequence: CAWSVEANQP. In full, the CDR3 reads CAWSVEANQPQHF. The gene calls are TRBV30 and TRBJ1-5; D ambiguous. The sequenced fragment ends 3 residues before the CDR3 boundary, so the rest is inferred from the germline J gene. Per the germline V gene, CDR1 is GTSNPN and CDR2 is SVGIG (reference sequence). V was trimmed by 0 bases and J by 4 bases, leaving 7 bases between them. This CDR3 contains 13 residues.

This clone has a count of ten or more. The read ends 3 residues early relative to the CDR3; the germline J gene fills the gap. The chain uses TRBV5-1 and TRBJ2-7; a weak D match, TRBD1 (5 bases). Germline V gene sequence: CDR1 SGHRS, CDR2 YFSETQ. V lost 5 bases to trimming and J lost 1 base, with 16 bases between them. This CDR3 has 15 residues. The sequenced part of the CDR3 DNA is TGCGCCAGCAGTCCCCAGGGAATGGGGTCCTACGAG. This codes for CASSPQGMGSYE. The full CDR3 reads CASSPQGMGSYEQYF.

In its sample, this clone was seen many times. The read halts 3 residues ahead of the CDR3 end, with the missing end drawn from the germline J gene. This sequence joins TRBV7-8 and TRBJ2-7; 7 bases map to TRBD1. After removal of 1 base from V and 5 bases from J, the junction contained 2 bases not matched to a gene. The CDR3 sequence is 13 residues long. CDR1 and CDR2 (germline): SGHVS, FQNEAQ. Partial CDR3 DNA: TGTGCCAGCAGCTTAGAGCAGGGGGACGAG. Encoded protein: CASSLEQGDE. The entire CDR3 sequence reads CASSLEQGDEQYF.

This clone was seen repeatedly, ten times or more. The read terminates 3 residues before the CDR3 end, so the remaining end is supplied by the germline J gene. This chain uses TRBV20-1 with TRBJ2-2, with 9 nucleotides matching TRBD2. Looked up from germline, CDR1 is DFQATT and CDR2 is SNEGSKA (reference sequence). The CDR3 sequence is 14 residues long. J was trimmed by 8 bases and V by 4 bases; bases with no gene match: 8. Partial CDR3 DNA: TGCAGTGCTACGCGACTAGCGGTCAAGGGGGAG. This translates into CSATRLAVKGE. The entire CDR3 is CSATRLAVKGELFF.

This clone has a count of ten or more. The read halts 3 residues ahead of the CDR3 end, with the missing end drawn from the germline J gene. This sequence joins TRBV7-2 and TRBJ2-7; 9 nucleotides line up with TRBD2. Germline V gives CDR1 SGHTA, CDR2 FQGNSA. CDR3 length: 15 residues. After removal of 5 bases from V and 4 bases from J, the junction contained 9 bases not matched to a gene. CDR3 sequence: CASSLGSGRLYEQYF. The sequenced part of the CDR3 DNA is TGTGCCAGCAGCCTGGGTAGCGGGAGACTTTACGAG.

This clone was seen ten or more times. The missing CDR3 end, 3 residues past where the read stops, is filled in from the germline J gene. The V gene is TRBV12-3 or TRBV12-4, the J gene TRBJ2-7; 8 nucleotides match TRBD1. The length of the CDR3 is 14 residues. Unmatched junction bases numbered 7, after V lost 6 bases and J lost 3 bases. This CDR3 reads CASSQGQGSYEQYF. The CDR3 DNA, read in part, is TGTGCCAGCAGCCAAGGACAGGGCAGCTACGAG.